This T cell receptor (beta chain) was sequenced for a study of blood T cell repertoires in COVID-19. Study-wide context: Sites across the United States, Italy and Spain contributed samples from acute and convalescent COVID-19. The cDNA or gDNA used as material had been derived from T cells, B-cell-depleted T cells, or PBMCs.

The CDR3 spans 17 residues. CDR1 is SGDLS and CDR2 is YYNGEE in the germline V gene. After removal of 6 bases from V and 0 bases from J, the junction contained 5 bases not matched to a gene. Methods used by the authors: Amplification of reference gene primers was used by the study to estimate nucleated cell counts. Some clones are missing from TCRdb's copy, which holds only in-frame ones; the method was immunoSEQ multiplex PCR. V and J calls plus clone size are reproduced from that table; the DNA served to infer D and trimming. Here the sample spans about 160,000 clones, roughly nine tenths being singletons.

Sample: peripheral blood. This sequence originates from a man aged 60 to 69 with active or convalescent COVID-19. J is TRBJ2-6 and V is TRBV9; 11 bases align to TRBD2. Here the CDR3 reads CASTLAGGPSGANVLTF. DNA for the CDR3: TGTGCCAGCACCCTAGCGGGGGGACCCTCTGGGGCCAACGTCCTGACTTTC.